The 30 T cell receptor beta chains in this list originate from one sample, sequenced in a study of technical replicates of blood from a handful of donors. Measured with immunoSEQ multiplex PCR; TCRdb has only the in-frame clones, and not every one. The sample carries roughly 50,000 clones, just over 90% recorded once. Input material: PBMCs. The receptor set was obtained from a human donor in good health. Some clones in this sample may be carry-over from other donors' samples.

V is TRBV6-6 and J is TRBJ1-1, with D hard to call. The germline V gene has CDR1 MNHNY and CDR2 SVGAGI (reference sequence). Trimming left V 0 bases short and J 2 bases short, with 7 bases between. This CDR3 is built from 14 residues. CDR3: CASSYSQLNTEAFF. Here the CDR3 DNA reads TGTGCCAGCAGTTACTCGCAACTTAACACTGAAGCTTTCTTT.

The V and J genes are TRBV9 and TRBJ2-7; 14 bases are a match to TRBD2. This CDR3 comprises 14 residues. Trimming removed 3 bases from V and 5 bases from J; junction bases left unmatched: 1. CDR1 SGDLS and CDR2 YYNGEE come from the germline V gene. The CDR3 reads CASSAGLAGDEQYF. In DNA, the CDR3 is TGTGCCAGCAGCGCGGGACTAGCGGGAGACGAGCAGTACTTC.

The chain is built from TRBV11-1 and TRBJ2-5; 10 positions agree with TRBD2. The V and J ends lost 5 bases and 6 bases, in that order; junction bases with no gene match: 6. The germline V gene has CDR1 SGHAT and CDR2 FQDESV (reference sequence). CDR3 length: 14 residues. CDR3 in DNA: TGTGCCAGCAGCAGAAGCGGGGGGGCGCAGACCCAGTACTTC. It codes for CASSRSGGAQTQYF.

This chain connects TRBV5-4 to TRBJ1-2, with D perhaps TRBD1 (5 bases). The length of the CDR3 is 15 residues. Germline loops: CDR1 SGHNT, CDR2 YYREEE (reference sequence). V lost 0 bases, J lost 4 bases, and 13 bases lay in between. In DNA, the CDR3 is TGTGCCAGCAGCTTGGGTGAGGGACTCGGCTATGGCTACACCTTC. It is translated as CASSLGEGLGYGYTF.

This chain links TRBV7-9 with TRBJ2-2, with D maybe TRBD2 (5 bases). Germline V gene sequence: CDR1 SEHNR, CDR2 FQNEAQ (reference sequence). Trimming cost V 4 bases and J 5 bases, with 23 bases left between them. The CDR3 loop spans 18 amino acids. The CDR3 DNA reads TGTGCCAGCAGCTCTTCCCTGACGGGCGGGCTCGGTACCGGGGAGCTGTTTTTT. As protein: CASSSSLTGGLGTGELFF.

The V gene is TRBV9, the J gene TRBJ2-1; D is unresolved. This CDR3 spans 14 amino acids. Germline V gene lookup returns CDR1 SGDLS and CDR2 YYNGEE. The V gene lost 3 bases and the J gene lost 5 bases, with 12 bases spanning the gap. The DNA of the CDR3 is TGTGCCAGCAGCGCACGAACTGTAAACAATGAGCAGTTCTTC. Its protein product is CASSARTVNNEQFF.

The chain has TRBV4-2 and TRBJ1-2; 7 bases fit TRBD1. The J segment lost 3 bases and the V segment lost 4 bases, leaving 8 bases of the junction unmatched. CDR1 LGHNA and CDR2 YNFKEQ come from the germline V gene. CDR3 length: 15 residues. CDR3 DNA sequence: TGTGCCAGCAGCCGGGTGGCAGGGGGAGACTATGGCTACACCTTC. Translation: CASSRVAGGDYGYTF.

This clone was observed a single time. The J gene is TRBJ2-1, the V gene TRBV27, with 9 nucleotides matching TRBD1. This CDR3 is 18 amino acids long. With V trimmed by 5 bases and J by 7 bases, 18 bases remained unmatched. The germline CDR1 and CDR2 sequences are MNHEY and SMNVEV (reference sequence). The CDR3 protein is CASSPLIFLQGAANEQFF. The CDR3, as DNA: TGTGCCAGCAGTCCCCTCATTTTCTTACAGGGGGCGGCAAATGAGCAGTTCTTC.

This clone rates as medium-sized. The rearrangement uses TRBV4-1 and TRBJ2-5; tentatively, D is TRBD2 (6 bases). The CDR3 runs to 15 residues. V was clipped by 1 base and J by 4 bases, with 13 bases between them. Germline V gene lookup returns CDR1 MGHRA and CDR2 YSYEKL. The CDR3 here is CASSQVTSSSETQYF. The CDR3 nucleotides read TGCGCCAGCAGCCAAGTTACTAGCAGCTCAGAGACCCAGTACTTC.

The chain combines TRBV7-2 with TRBJ2-1; 7 positions agree with TRBD1. CDR1 is SGHTA, CDR2 FQGNSA, per germline. The CDR3 sequence is 15 residues long. J gave up 5 bases and V 2 bases, and 6 bases lay outside the gene matches. CDR3 sequence: CASSLTRGLNNEQFF. The CDR3 DNA is TGTGCCAGCAGCTTAACGAGGGGGCTAAACAATGAGCAGTTCTTC.

Notes on this clone: Without the conserved terminal phenylalanine or tryptophan, this CDR3 likely stems from a read error. The DNA is omitted, as the CDR3 cannot be located on it reliably, and the CDR3 follows TCRdb's listing. The rearrangement links TRBV18 to TRBJ1-4. Germline V gives CDR1 KGHSH, CDR2 LQKENI. The CDR3 sequence runs 11 residues, both termini included. The CDR3 protein is CASSPQALVQL.

This clone was recorded only once. The rearrangement links TRBV7-2 to TRBJ2-1; D is possibly TRBD2 (5 bases). Germline V gives CDR1 SGHTA, CDR2 FQGNSA. Deletions cut 1 base from V and 0 bases from J, with 13 bases between. The CDR3 totals 17 residues. The CDR3, as DNA: TGTGCCAGCAGCTTAGTCTTCGGGGAGAGCTCCTACAATGAGCAGTTCTTC. This gives the protein CASSLVFGESSYNEQFF. Full variable domain (outside the CDR3, taken from reference TRBV7-2 and TRBJ2-1): GAGVSQSPSNKVTEKGKDVELRCDPISGHTALYWYRQSLGQGLEFLIYFQGNSAPDKSGLPSDRFSAERTGGSVSTLTIQRTQQEDSAVYLCASSLVFGESSYNEQFFGPGTRLTVL.

This sequence joins TRBV7-9 and TRBJ2-7, with 8 bases matching TRBD2. CDR3 length: 17 residues. Germline CDR1 SEHNR, CDR2 FQNEAQ (reference sequence). Trimming removed 1 base from V and 0 bases from J; junction bases left unmatched: 8. CDR3 sequence reads: CASSLGRLAGGSYEQYF. CDR3 coding DNA: TGTGCCAGCAGCTTAGGAAGGCTCGCGGGGGGCTCCTACGAGCAGTACTTC. The whole variable domain, remainder taken from reference TRBV7-9 and TRBJ2-7, is DTGVSQNPRHKITKRGQNVTFRCDPISEHNRLYWYRQTLGQGPEFLTYFQNEAQLEKSRLLSDRFSAERPKGSFSTLEIQRTEQGDSAMYLCASSLGRLAGGSYEQYFGPGTRLTVT.

For the CDR3, the DNA is TGTGCCAGCAGCGGACAGGGGGGATACACAGATACGCAGTATTTT. It encodes CASSGQGGYTDTQYF. V usage is TRBV5-6 and J usage is TRBJ2-3; TRBD1 matches at 10 bases. With 4 bases clipped from V and 2 bases from J, the junction kept 4 bases outside the gene matches. The length of the CDR3 is 15 residues. The V gene's germline CDR1 is SGHDT and CDR2 YYEEEE.

The chain has TRBV5-1 and TRBJ2-1, with 9 bases identical to TRBD2. The CDR3 is 16 amino acids. CDR1 is SGHRS, CDR2 YFSETQ, per germline. The ends lost 0 bases at V and 5 bases at J; junction bases unmatched: 6. CDR3 amino acids: CASSLVLASGNNEQFF. The CDR3 DNA reads TGCGCCAGCAGCTTGGTTTTGGCTAGCGGGAACAATGAGCAGTTCTTC.

The rearrangement links TRBV28 to TRBJ1-3; 8 bases match TRBD1. Losses at the gene ends were 10 bases for V and 0 bases for J; bases not matched to a gene: 2. This CDR3 has 13 amino acids. The V gene's germline CDR1 is MDHEN and CDR2 SYDVKM. The CDR3 is CATTGGSGNTIYF. Written as DNA, the CDR3 is TGTGCCACCACAGGGGGCTCTGGAAACACCATATATTTT.

The chain links TRBV14 to TRBJ2-3; 10 nucleotides align to TRBD2. The CDR3 runs to 15 residues. Trimming removed 1 base from V and 5 bases from J; junction bases left unmatched: 3. Germline V gene lookup returns CDR1 SGHDN and CDR2 FVKESK. The CDR3 DNA sequence: TGTGCCAGCAGCCAAGGTGCTAGCGGGAGAGATACGCAGTATTTT. This encodes CASSQGASGRDTQYF.

The chain employs TRBV7-2 and TRBJ2-7; 7 bases align to TRBD1. Germline V gene lookup returns CDR1 SGHTA and CDR2 FQGNSA. The CDR3 is 14 amino acids. J lost 5 bases, V lost 5 bases, and 9 bases had no gene match. Written as DNA, the CDR3 is TGTGCCAGCAGCCTCGGACAGGCGAGACACGAGCAGTACTTC. Translation gives CASSLGQARHEQYF.

The chain links TRBV11-2 to TRBJ1-6; a possible D gene is TRBD1 (5 bases). Trimming stripped 4 bases from V and 0 bases from J, with 16 bases between. This CDR3 has 18 amino acids. Per the germline V gene, CDR1 is SGHAT and CDR2 is FQNNGV. DNA of the CDR3: TGTGCCAGCAGCTCCCGGACGGGGGGGAGCTCCTATAATTCACCCCTCCACTTT. Amino acid sequence: CASSSRTGGSSYNSPLHF.

The rearrangement joins TRBV4-2 to TRBJ1-4, with D perhaps TRBD1 (5 bases). Trimming shortened V by 2 bases and J by 6 bases, and 16 bases separated the two germline ends. CDR1 and CDR2 from the germline V gene are LGHNA and YNFKEQ. The CDR3 has 16 residues. CDR3 amino acids: CASSQTRQIQHEKLFF. CDR3 DNA sequence: TGTGCCAGCAGCCAAACCCGACAGATCCAACATGAAAAACTGTTTTTT.

The V and J genes are TRBV5-4 and TRBJ2-7; 14 nucleotides align to TRBD2. J was trimmed by 7 bases and V by 3 bases; bases with no gene match: 9. The CDR3 contains 16 residues. Germline loops: CDR1 SGHNT, CDR2 YYREEE (reference sequence). CDR3: CASSSGLAGGLREQYF. As DNA, the CDR3 is TGTGCCAGCAGCTCTGGACTAGCGGGGGGCCTCCGGGAGCAGTACTTC.

V gene TRBV10-3 combines with J gene TRBJ2-5; 10 bases fit TRBD2. This CDR3 region has 14 residues. The V gene's germline CDR1 is ENHRY and CDR2 SYGVKD. V was clipped by 4 bases and J by 5 bases; unmatched bases: 4. In DNA, the CDR3 is TGTGCCATCAGTGCTAGCGGGGGAGGTGAGACCCAGTACTTC. Translated: CAISASGGGETQYF.

The chain joins TRBV7-2 to TRBJ1-1; no clear D gene. V dropped 1 base and J dropped 0 bases, with 9 bases sitting between them. The CDR3 spans 15 residues. The germline V gene has CDR1 SGHTA and CDR2 FQGNSA. In DNA form, the CDR3 reads TGTGCCAGCAGCTTAGGCCCGGGGTTGAACACTGAAGCTTTCTTT. It encodes CASSLGPGLNTEAFF.

In its sample, this clone was seen once. The chain joins TRBV7-2 to TRBJ2-7; 15 bases are a match to TRBD2. The CDR3 covers 17 residues. V gave up 0 bases and J gave up 4 bases; unmatched junction bases: 4. CDR1 is SGHTA, CDR2 FQGNSA, per germline. The CDR3 coding sequence is TGTGCCAGCAGCTTAGCCGTCGGACTAGCGGGAGGGTACGAGCAGTACTTC. This translates into CASSLAVGLAGGYEQYF.

V and J are TRBV4-2 and TRBJ2-1; TRBD1 matches at 8 bases. From germline, CDR1 is LGHNA and CDR2 YNFKEQ. Losses at the gene ends were 2 bases for V and 10 bases for J; bases not matched to a gene: 13. This CDR3 comprises 16 residues. The CDR3 DNA is TGTGCCAGCAGCCAAAAACTCGGGACAGGAGATGGCGAGCAGTTCTTC. It codes for CASSQKLGTGDGEQFF.

This clone appeared a single time. The chain couples TRBV5-1 to TRBJ1-1, with TRBD1 matching over 7 bases. The CDR3 consists of 14 residues. With V trimmed by 4 bases and J by 4 bases, 7 bases remained unmatched. CDR1 and CDR2 (germline): SGHRS, YFSETQ. The CDR3 region has the DNA TGCGCCAGCAGCCGAACAGGGGCGGGCACTGAAGCTTTCTTT. It encodes CASSRTGAGTEAFF.

CDR3 sequence reads: CASSGSADTQYF. The CDR3 bases are TGTGCCAGCAGCGGGAGCGCAGATACGCAGTATTTT. The gene calls are TRBV14 and TRBJ2-3, with D possibly matching TRBD2 (5 bases). The CDR3 runs 12 residues. Per the germline V gene, CDR1 is SGHDN and CDR2 is FVKESK. The V end was cut by 5 bases, the J end by 4 bases, with 7 bases between.

This chain links TRBV5-6 with TRBJ1-2, with TRBD1 identical over 9 bases. Trimming cost V 1 base and J 4 bases; bases outside gene matches: 2. Germline assignment: CDR1 SGHDT and CDR2 YYEEEE. This CDR3 comprises 14 residues. CDR3 loop: CASSLRDRVYGYTF. The CDR3 DNA is TGTGCCAGCAGCTTGAGGGACAGGGTCTATGGCTACACCTTC. The variable domain in full, with the rest retrieved from reference TRBV5-6 and TRBJ1-2, is DAGVTQSPTHLIKTRGQQVTLRCSPKSGHDTVSWYQQALGQGPQFIFQYYEEEERQRGNFPDRFSGHQFPNYSSELNVNALLLGDSALYLCASSLRDRVYGYTFGSGTRLTVV.

This chain links TRBV5-1 with TRBJ1-2; weak D call: TRBD1 (6 bases). In germline, CDR1 is SGHRS, CDR2 YFSETQ. This CDR3 is 16 amino acids long. V lost 4 bases and J 2 bases, leaving 18 bases between the germline ends. The CDR3 DNA reads as TGCGCCAGCAGCCTACTATCAGGGGTCGGAAACTATGGCTACACCTTC. Amino acid sequence: CASSLLSGVGNYGYTF.

The CDR3 DNA follows: TGTGCCAGTGGGCTGGGGGGGCCGAATGAAAAACTGTTTTTT. Translation: CASGLGGPNEKLFF. The chain recombines TRBV19 with TRBJ1-4; maybe TRBD1 (6 bases). From germline, CDR1 is LNHDA and CDR2 SQIVND (reference sequence). With 8 bases removed from V and 5 bases from J, the gap between germline ends came to 15 bases. CDR3 length equals 14 residues. Full variable domain (remainder filled in from reference TRBV19 and TRBJ1-4): DGGITQSPKYLFRKEGQNVTLSCEQNLNHDAMYWYRQDPGQGLRLIYYSQIVNDFQKGDIAEGYSVSREKKESFPLTVTSAQKNPTAFYLCASGLGGPNEKLFFGSGTQLSVL.